The T cell receptor (beta chain) under discussion was sequenced for a study of shared clonotypes between healthy human individuals. Study details: There were three CD4 naive, three CD4 memory, two CD8 naive and one CD8 memory plates per donor. Study observations and caveats: Limited genetic and exposure-history diversity came from having few donors.

Sequenced by immunoSEQ multiplex PCR; TCRdb stores in-frame clones only, minus some. The sample comprises 2 million or so clones, 95% of which are singletons, and under 0.15% rests with the top ten. This CDR3 spans 12 amino acids. Per the germline V gene, CDR1 is SGHVS and CDR2 is FNYEAQ. V lost 5 bases, J lost 2 bases, and 7 bases lay in between. Details on this clone: Its target is not known.

Sequenced: naive CD4+ T cells sorted from blood. Subset given: CD45RA+ positively selected. The sequence derives from a man in his late teens or twenties in good health. V and J are TRBV7-6 and TRBJ2-7; unclear D gene. The CDR3 nucleotides are TGTGCCAGCAGCCTAAATACCTACGAGCAGTACTTC. It codes for CASSLNTYEQYF.